This T cell receptor (beta chain) was recorded in a study of blood T cell repertoires in COVID-19. Study-wide background: Both acute and convalescent COVID-19 samples were obtained from the United States, Italy and Spain.

The CDR3 is 14 amino acids. V dropped 3 bases and J dropped 0 bases, with 8 bases sitting between them. Germline-derived CDR1 and CDR2 are MNHEY and SMNVEV (reference sequence). Generated by immunoSEQ multiplex PCR, the TCRdb table keeps only in-frame clones and is missing some. The repertoire holds a few hundred thousand clones, with about 70% as singletons. The TCR comes from a woman older than 75 with acute or convalescent COVID-19. Sequenced material: peripheral blood. This sequence joins TRBV27 and TRBJ1-1; tentatively, D is TRBD1 (5 bases). For the CDR3, the DNA is TGTGCCAGCAGTTTTTCAGGGCTGAACACTGAAGCTTTCTTT. This sequence encodes CASSFSGLNTEAFF.